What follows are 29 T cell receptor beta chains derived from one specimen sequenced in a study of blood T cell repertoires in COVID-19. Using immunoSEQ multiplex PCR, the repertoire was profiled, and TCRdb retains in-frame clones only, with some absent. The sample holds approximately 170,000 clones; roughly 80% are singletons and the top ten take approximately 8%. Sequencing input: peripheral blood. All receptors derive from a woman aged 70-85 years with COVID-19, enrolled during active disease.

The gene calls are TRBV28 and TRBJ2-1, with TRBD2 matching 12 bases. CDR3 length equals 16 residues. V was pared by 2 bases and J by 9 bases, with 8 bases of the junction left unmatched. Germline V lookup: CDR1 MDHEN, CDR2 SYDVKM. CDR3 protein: CASSLLAGGPLAEQFF. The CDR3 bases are TGTGCCAGCAGTTTACTAGCGGGAGGGCCATTGGCTGAGCAGTTCTTC.

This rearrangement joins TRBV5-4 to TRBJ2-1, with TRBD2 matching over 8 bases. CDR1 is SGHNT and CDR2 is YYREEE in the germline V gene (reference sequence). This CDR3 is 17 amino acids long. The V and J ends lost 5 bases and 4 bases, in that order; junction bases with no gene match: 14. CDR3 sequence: CASSSTAGAVGYNEQFF. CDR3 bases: TGTGCCAGCAGTTCAACAGCGGGAGCGGTGGGATACAATGAGCAGTTCTTC.

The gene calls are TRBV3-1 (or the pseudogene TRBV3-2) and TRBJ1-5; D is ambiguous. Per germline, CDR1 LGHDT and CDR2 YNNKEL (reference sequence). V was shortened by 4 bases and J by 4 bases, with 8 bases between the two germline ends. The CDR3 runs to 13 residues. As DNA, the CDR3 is TGTGCCAGCAGCCTCACGGGAAATCAGCCCCAGCATTTT. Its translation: CASSLTGNQPQHF.

The CDR3 DNA is TGTGCCAGCAGCCCTTCCCGGGGGGCTTTCTTT. This sequence encodes CASSPSRGAFF. J is TRBJ1-1 and V is TRBV11-2, with D maybe TRBD1 (5 bases). The CDR3 length is 11 residues. CDR1 is SGHAT, CDR2 FQNNGV, per germline. Trimming took off 5 bases at V and 11 bases at J, with 12 bases between the two ends.

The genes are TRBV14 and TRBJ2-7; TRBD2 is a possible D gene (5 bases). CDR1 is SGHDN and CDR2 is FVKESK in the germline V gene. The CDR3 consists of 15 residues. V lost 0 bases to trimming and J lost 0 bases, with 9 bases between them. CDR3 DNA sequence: TGTGCCAGCAGCCAAGAACCGGGGAACTCCTACGAGCAGTACTTC. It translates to CASSQEPGNSYEQYF. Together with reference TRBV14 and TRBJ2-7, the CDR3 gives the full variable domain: EAGVTQFPSHSVIEKGQTVTLRCDPISGHDNLYWYRRVMGKEIKFLLHFVKESKQDESGMPNNRFLAERTGGTYSTLKVQPAELEDSGVYFCASSQEPGNSYEQYFGPGTRLTVT.

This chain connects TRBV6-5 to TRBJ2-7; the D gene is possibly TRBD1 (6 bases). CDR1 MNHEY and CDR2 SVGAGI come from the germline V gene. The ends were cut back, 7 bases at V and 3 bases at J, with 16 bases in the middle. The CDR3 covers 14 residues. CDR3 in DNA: TGTGCCAGCACCGCGGCAGGACAGCTCTACGAGCAGTACTTC. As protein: CASTAAGQLYEQYF.

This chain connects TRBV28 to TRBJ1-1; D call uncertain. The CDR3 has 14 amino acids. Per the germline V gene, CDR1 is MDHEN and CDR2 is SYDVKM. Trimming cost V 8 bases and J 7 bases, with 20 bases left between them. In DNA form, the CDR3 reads TGTGCCAGCCAGACATTGAAATATACCAGTGAAGCTTTCTTT. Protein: CASQTLKYTSEAFF.

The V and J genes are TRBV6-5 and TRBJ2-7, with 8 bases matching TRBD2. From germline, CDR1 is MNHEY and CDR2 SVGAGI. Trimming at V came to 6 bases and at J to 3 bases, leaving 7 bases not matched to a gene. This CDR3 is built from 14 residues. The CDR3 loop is CASRRAGGNYEQYF. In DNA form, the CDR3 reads TGTGCCAGCAGGCGCGCGGGGGGAAACTACGAGCAGTACTTC.

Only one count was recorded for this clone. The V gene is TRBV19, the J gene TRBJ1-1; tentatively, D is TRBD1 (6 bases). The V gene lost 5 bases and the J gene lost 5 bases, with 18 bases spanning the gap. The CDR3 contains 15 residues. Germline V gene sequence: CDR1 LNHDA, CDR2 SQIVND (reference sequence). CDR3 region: CASSLKTGAGTEAFF. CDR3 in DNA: TGTGCCAGTAGTCTAAAGACAGGAGCAGGGACTGAAGCTTTCTTT.

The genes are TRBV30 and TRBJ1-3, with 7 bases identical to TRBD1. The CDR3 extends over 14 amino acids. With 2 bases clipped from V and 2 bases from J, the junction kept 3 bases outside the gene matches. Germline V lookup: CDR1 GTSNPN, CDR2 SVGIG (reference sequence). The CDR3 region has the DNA TGTGCCTGGAGTCGGGACAGCGCTGGAAACACCATATATTTT. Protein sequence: CAWSRDSAGNTIYF. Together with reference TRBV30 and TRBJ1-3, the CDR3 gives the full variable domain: SQTIHQWPATLVQPVGSPLSLECTVEGTSNPNLYWYRQAAGRGLQLLFYSVGIGQISSEVPQNLSASRPQDRQFILSSKKLLLSDSGFYLCAWSRDSAGNTIYFGEGSWLTVV.

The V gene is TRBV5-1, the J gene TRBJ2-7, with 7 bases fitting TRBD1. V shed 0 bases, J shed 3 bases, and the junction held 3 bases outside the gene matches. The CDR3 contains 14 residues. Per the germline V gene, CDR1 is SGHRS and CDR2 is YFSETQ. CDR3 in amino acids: CASSLGQGIYEQYF. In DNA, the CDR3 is TGCGCCAGCAGCTTGGGACAGGGAATCTACGAGCAGTACTTC.

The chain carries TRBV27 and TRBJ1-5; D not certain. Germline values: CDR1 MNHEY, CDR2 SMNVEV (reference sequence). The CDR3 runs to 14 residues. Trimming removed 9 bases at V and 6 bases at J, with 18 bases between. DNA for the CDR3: TGTGCCAGTTGTGATAATGGAGCGGGTCAGCCCCAGCATTTT. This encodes CASCDNGAGQPQHF.

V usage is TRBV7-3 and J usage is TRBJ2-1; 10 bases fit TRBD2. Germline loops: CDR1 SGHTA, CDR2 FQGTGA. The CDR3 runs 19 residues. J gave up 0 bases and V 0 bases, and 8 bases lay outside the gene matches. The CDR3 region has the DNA TGTGCCAGCAGCTTAACAGGGGTCTCTAGCGGGAGCTCCTACAATGAGCAGTTCTTC. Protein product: CASSLTGVSSGSSYNEQFF.

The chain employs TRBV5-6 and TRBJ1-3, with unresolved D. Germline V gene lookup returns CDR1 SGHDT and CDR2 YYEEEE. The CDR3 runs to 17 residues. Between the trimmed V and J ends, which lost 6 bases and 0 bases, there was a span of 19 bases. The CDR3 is CASKGLGRQNSGNTIYF. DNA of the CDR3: TGTGCCAGCAAAGGATTGGGGAGGCAGAACTCTGGAAACACCATATATTTT.

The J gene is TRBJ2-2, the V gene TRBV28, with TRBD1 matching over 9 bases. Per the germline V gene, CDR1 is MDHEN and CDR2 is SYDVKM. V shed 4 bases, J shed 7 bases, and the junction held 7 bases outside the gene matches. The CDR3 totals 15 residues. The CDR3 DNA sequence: TGTGCCAGCAGTTCATTACAGGGGGCGGGCGGGGAGCTGTTTTTT. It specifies CASSSLQGAGGELFF.

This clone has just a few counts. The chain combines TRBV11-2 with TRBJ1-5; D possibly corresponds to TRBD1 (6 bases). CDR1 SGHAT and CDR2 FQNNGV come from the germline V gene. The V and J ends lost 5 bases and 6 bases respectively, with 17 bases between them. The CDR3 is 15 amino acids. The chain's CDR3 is CASSPEGDPSQPQHF. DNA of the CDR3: TGTGCCAGCAGCCCCGAGGGGGACCCAAGTCAGCCCCAGCATTTT.

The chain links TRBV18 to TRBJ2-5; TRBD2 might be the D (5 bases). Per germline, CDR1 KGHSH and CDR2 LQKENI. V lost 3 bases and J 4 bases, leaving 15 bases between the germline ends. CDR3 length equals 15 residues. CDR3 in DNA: TGTGCCAGCTCACCGTTCCTACCAGGACTAGAGACCCAGTACTTC. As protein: CASSPFLPGLETQYF.

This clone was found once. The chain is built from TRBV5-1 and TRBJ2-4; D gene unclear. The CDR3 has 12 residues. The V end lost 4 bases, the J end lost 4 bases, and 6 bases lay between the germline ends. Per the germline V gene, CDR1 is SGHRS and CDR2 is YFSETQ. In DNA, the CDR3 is TGCGCCAGCAGCCCCGAGAAAAACATTCAGTACTTC. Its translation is CASSPEKNIQYF.

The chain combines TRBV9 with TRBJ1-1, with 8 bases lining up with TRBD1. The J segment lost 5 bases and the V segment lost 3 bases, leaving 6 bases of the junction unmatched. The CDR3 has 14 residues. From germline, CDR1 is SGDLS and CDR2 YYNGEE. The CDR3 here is CASSANTGGTEAFF. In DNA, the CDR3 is TGTGCCAGCAGCGCAAATACAGGGGGGACTGAAGCTTTCTTT.

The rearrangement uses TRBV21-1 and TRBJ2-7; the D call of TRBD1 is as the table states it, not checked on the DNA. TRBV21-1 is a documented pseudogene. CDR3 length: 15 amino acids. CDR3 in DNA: TGTGCCAGCAGCACATCCAGGCGTACCTCCTACGAGCAGTACTTC. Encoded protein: CASSTSRRTSYEQYF.

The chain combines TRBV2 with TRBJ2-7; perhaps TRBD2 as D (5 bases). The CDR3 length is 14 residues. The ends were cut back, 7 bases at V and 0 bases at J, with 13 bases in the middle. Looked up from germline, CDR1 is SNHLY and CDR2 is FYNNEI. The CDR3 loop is CASNVQEVSYEQYF. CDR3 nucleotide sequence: TGTGCCAGCAATGTCCAGGAGGTCTCCTACGAGCAGTACTTC.

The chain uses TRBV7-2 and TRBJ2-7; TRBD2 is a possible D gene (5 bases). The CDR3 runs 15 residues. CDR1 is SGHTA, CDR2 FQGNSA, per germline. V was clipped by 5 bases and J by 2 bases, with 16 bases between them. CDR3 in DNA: TGTGCCAGCAGCCCCCGGACTGGCTTCACCTACGAGCAGTACTTC. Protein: CASSPRTGFTYEQYF.

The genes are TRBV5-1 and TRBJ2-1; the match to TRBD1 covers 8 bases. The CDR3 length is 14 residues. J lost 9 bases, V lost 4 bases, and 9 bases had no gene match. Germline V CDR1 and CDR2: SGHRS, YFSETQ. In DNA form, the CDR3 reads TGCGCCAGCAGCCCCGACAGGGGTTCGACTGAGCAGTTCTTC. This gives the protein CASSPDRGSTEQFF. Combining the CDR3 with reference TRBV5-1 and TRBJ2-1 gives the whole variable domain KAGVTQTPRYLIKTRGQQVTLSCSPISGHRSVSWYQQTPGQGLQFLFEYFSETQRNKGNFPGRFSGRQFSNSRSEMNVSTLELGDSALYLCASSPDRGSTEQFFGPGTRLTVL.

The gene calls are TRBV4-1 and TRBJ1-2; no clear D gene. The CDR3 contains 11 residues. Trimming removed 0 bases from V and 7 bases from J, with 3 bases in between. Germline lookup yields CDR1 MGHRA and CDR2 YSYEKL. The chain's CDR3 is CASSQDSGYTF. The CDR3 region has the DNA TGCGCCAGCAGCCAAGATAGTGGCTACACCTTC.

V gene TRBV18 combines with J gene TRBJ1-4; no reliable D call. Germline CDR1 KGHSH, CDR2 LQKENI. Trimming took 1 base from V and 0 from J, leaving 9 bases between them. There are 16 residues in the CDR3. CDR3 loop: CASSPLELATNEKLFF. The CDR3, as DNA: TGTGCCAGCTCACCACTGGAGCTTGCAACTAATGAAAAACTGTTTTTT.

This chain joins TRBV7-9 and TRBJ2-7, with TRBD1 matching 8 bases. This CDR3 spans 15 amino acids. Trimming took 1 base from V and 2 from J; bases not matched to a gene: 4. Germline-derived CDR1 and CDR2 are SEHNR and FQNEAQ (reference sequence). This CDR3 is CASSLGTGRTYEQYF. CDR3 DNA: TGTGCCAGCAGCTTAGGGACAGGGAGGACCTACGAGCAGTACTTC.

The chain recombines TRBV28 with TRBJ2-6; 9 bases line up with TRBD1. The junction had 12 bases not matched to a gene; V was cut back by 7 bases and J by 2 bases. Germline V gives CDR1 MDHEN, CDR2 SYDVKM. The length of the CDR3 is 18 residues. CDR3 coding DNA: TGTGCCAGCACCGGAACAGGGGGCGCGGGGACTGGGGCCAACGTCCTGACTTTC. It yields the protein CASTGTGGAGTGANVLTF.

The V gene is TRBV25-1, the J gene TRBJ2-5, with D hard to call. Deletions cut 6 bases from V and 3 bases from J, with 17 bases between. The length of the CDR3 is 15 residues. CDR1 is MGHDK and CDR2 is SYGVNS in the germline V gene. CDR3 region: CASSLGTEPKETQYF. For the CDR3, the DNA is TGTGCCAGCAGCTTGGGCACAGAACCAAAAGAGACCCAGTACTTC. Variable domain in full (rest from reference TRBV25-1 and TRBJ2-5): EADIYQTPRYLVIGTGKKITLECSQTMGHDKMYWYQQDPGMELHLIHYSYGVNSTEKGDLSSESTVSRIRTEHFPLTLESARPSHTSQYLCASSLGTEPKETQYFGPGTRLLVL.

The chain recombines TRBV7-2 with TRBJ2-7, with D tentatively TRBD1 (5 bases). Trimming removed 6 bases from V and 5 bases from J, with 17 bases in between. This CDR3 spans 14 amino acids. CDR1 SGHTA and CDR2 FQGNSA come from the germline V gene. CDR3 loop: CASSVQGGPNEQYF. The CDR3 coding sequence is TGTGCCAGCAGTGTTCAGGGTGGGCCCAACGAGCAGTACTTC.